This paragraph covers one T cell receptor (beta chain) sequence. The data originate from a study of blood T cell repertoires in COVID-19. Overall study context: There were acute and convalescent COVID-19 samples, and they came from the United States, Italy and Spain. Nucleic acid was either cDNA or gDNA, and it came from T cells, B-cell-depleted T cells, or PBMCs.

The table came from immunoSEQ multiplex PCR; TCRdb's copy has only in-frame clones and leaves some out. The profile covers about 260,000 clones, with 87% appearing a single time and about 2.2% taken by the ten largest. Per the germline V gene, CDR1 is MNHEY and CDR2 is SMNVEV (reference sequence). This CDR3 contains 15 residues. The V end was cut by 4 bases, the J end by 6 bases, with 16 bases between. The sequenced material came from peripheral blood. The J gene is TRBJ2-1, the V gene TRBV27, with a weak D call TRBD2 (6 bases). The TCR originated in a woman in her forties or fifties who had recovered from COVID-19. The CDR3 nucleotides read TGTGCCAGCAGTTCCTACCGGGACTTACGCAATGAGCAGTTCTTC. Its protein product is CASSSYRDLRNEQFF.